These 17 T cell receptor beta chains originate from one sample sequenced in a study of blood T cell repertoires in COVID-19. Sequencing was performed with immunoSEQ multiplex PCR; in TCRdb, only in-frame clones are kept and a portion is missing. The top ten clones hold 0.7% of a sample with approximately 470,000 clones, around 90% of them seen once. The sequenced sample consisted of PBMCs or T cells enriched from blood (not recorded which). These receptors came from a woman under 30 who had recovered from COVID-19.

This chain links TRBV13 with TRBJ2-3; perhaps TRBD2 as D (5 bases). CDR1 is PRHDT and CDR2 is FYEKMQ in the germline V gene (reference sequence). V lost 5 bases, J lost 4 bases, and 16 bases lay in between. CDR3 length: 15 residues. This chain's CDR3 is CASSPSDSSSDTQYF. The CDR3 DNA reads TGTGCCAGCAGCCCCTCGGACTCGTCGTCAGATACGCAGTATTTT.

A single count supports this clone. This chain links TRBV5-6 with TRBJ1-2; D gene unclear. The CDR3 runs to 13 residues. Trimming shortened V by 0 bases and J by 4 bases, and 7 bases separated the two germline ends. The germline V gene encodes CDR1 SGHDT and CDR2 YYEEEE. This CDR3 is CASSLGGPYGYTF. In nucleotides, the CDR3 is TGTGCCAGCAGCTTGGGCGGCCCCTATGGCTACACCTTC.

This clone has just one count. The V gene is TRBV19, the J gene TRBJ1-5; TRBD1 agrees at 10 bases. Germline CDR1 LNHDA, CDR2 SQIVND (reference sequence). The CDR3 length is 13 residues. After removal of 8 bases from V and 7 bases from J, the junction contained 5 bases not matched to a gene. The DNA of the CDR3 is TGTGCCAGTTCGACAGGGGGCTGGCAGCCCCAGCATTTT. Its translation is CASSTGGWQPQHF.

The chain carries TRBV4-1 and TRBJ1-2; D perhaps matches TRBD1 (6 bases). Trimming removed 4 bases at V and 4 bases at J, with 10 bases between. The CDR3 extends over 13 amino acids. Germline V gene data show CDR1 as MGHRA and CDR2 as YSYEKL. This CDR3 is CASSPPTGYGYTF. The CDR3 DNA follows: TGCGCCAGCAGCCCGCCGACAGGCTATGGCTACACCTTC.

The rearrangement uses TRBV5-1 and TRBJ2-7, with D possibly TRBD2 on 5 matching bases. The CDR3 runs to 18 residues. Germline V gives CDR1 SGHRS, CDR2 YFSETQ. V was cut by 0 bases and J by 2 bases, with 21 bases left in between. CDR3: CASSLGQQGASGAYEQYF. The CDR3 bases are TGCGCCAGCAGCTTGGGTCAGCAAGGCGCGTCCGGGGCCTACGAGCAGTACTTC.

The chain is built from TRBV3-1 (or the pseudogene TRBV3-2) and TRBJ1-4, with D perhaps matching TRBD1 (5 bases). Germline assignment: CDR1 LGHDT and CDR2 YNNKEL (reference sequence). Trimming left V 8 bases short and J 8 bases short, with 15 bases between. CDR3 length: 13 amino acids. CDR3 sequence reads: CASDPGGGEKLFF. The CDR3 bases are TGTGCCAGCGACCCGGGTGGGGGGGAAAAACTGTTTTTT.

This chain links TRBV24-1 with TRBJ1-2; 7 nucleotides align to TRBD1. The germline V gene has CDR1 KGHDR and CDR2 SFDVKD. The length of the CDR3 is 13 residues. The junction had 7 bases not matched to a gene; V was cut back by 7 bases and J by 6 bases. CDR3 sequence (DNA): TGTGCCACCAGCCAAGGGACAGAAAATGGCTACACCTTC. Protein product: CATSQGTENGYTF.

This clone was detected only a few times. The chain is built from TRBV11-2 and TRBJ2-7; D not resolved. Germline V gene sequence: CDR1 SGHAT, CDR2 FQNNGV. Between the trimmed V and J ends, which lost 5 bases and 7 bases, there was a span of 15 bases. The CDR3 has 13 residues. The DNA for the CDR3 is TGTGCCAGCAGCCGCACATCAATCGGGGAGCAGTACTTC. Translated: CASSRTSIGEQYF.

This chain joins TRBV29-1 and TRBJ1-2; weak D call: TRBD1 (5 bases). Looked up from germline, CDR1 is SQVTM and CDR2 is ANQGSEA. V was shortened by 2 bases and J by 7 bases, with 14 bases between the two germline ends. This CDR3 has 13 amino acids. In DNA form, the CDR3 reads TGCAGCGTTGAAAATCCAGGGAAGGCTGGCTACACCTTC. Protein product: CSVENPGKAGYTF.

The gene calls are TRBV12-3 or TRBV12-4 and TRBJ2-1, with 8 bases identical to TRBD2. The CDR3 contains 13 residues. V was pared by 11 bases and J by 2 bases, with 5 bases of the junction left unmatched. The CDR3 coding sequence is TGTGCCGTCCAGCGGGGGCCCTACAATGAGCAGTTCTTC. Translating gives CAVQRGPYNEQFF.

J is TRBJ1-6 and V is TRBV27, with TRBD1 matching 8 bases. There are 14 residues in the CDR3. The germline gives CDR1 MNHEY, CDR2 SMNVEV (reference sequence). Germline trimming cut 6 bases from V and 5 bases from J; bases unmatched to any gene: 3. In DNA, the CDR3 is TGTGCCAGCAGGCGGACAGGGAATAATTCACCCCTCCACTTT. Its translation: CASRRTGNNSPLHF.

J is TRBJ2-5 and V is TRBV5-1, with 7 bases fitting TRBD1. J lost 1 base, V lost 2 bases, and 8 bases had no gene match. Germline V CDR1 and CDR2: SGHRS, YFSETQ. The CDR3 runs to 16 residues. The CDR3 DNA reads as TGCGCCAGCAGCTTCCAGGACAGGACAATCCAAGAGACCCAGTACTTC. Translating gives CASSFQDRTIQETQYF.

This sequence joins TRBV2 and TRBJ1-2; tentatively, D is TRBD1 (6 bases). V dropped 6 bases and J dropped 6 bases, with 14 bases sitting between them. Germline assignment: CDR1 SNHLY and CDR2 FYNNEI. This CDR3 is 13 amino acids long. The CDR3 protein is CASRGEGEDGYTF. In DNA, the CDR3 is TGTGCCAGCAGGGGTGAGGGGGAAGATGGCTACACCTTC.

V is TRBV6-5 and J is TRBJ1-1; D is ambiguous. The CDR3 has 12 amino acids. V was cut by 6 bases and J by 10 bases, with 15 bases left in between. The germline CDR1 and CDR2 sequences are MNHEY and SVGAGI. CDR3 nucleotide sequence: TGTGCCAGCAGCCTTTGGAGGGATGGAGCTTTCTTT. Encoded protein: CASSLWRDGAFF.

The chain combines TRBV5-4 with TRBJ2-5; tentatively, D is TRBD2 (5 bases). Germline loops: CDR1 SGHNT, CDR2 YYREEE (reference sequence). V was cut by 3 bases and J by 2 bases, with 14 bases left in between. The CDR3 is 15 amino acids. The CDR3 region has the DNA TGTGCCAGCAGCTCATTCACTTGGAGGCAAGAGACCCAGTACTTC. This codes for CASSSFTWRQETQYF. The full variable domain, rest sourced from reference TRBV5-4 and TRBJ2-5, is ETGVTQSPTHLIKTRGQQVTLRCSSQSGHNTVSWYQQALGQGPQFIFQYYREEENGRGNFPPRFSGLQFPNYSSELNVNALELDDSALYLCASSSFTWRQETQYFGPGTRLLVL.

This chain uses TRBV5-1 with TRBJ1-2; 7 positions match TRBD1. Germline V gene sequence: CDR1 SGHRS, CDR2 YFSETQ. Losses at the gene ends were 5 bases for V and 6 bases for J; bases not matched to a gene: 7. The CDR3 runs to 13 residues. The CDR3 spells CASSFDREDGYTF. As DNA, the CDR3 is TGCGCCAGCAGTTTCGACAGGGAGGATGGCTACACCTTC. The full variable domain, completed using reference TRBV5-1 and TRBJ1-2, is KAGVTQTPRYLIKTRGQQVTLSCSPISGHRSVSWYQQTPGQGLQFLFEYFSETQRNKGNFPGRFSGRQFSNSRSEMNVSTLELGDSALYLCASSFDREDGYTFGSGTRLTVV.

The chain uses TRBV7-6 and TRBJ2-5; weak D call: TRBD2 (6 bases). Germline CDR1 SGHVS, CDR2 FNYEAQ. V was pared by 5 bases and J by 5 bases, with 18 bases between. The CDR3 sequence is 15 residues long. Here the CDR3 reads CASSLIGPGGETQYF. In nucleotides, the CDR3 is TGTGCCAGCAGCCTAATCGGTCCCGGAGGGGAGACCCAGTACTTC.